The 30 T cell receptor beta chains below all came from one sample that was sequenced in a study of T cell responses to AZD1222 COVID-19 vaccine. Sequenced by immunoSEQ multiplex PCR; TCRdb stores in-frame clones only, minus some. This table holds about 140,000 clones, roughly 92% found once. The material was peripheral blood, obtained on day 0 of AZD1222 vaccination. The receptors originated from an adult in good health.

This rearrangement joins TRBV28 to TRBJ2-7; TRBD2 aligns across 8 bases. Germline lookup yields CDR1 MDHEN and CDR2 SYDVKM. Germline trimming cut 1 base from V and 0 bases from J; bases unmatched to any gene: 8. The CDR3 has 17 amino acids. CDR3 DNA: TGTGCCAGCAGTTTATTGTTTAGCGGGGTACCCTCCTACGAGCAGTACTTC. Residues: CASSLLFSGVPSYEQYF.

The CDR3 protein is CASRSSPVNYGYTF. The DNA for the CDR3 is TGTGCCAGCAGATCCTCCCCGGTTAACTATGGCTACACCTTC. The V call is TRBV28, the J call TRBJ1-2; no firm D call. Germline V gives CDR1 MDHEN, CDR2 SYDVKM. Trimming stripped 6 bases from V and 1 base from J, with 12 bases between. The CDR3 covers 14 residues.

The genes are TRBV4-1 and TRBJ2-1; 14 bases are a match to TRBD2. CDR1 and CDR2 from the germline V gene are MGHRA and YSYEKL. The CDR3 is 21 amino acids. V shed 0 bases, J shed 7 bases, and the junction held 17 bases outside the gene matches. The CDR3 protein is CASSQDVLGQWGTSGSNEQFF. CDR3 bases: TGCGCCAGCAGCCAAGATGTGCTGGGACAATGGGGGACTAGCGGGAGTAATGAGCAGTTCTTC.

The chain recombines TRBV11-3 with TRBJ2-1; 14 bases are a match to TRBD2. CDR1 and CDR2 from the germline V gene are SGHNT and YENEEA. V trimming: 5 bases; J trimming: 7 bases; junction bases outside the gene matches: 4. The CDR3 has 15 amino acids. The CDR3 nucleotides read TGTGCCAGCAGCCCCGGGACTAGCGGGAGTAATGAGCAGTTCTTC. It specifies CASSPGTSGSNEQFF.

The V gene is TRBV5-1, the J gene TRBJ2-1; D may be TRBD2 (6 bases). CDR3 size: 14 residues. Germline V gives CDR1 SGHRS, CDR2 YFSETQ. V gave up 6 bases and J gave up 7 bases, with 17 bases separating them. The CDR3 DNA reads TGCGCCAGCAACCGACAGATGAGCGGGAATGAGCAGTTCTTC. Translation: CASNRQMSGNEQFF.

The chain has TRBV6-1 and TRBJ2-7; weak D call: TRBD2 (6 bases). The CDR3 has 16 residues. The V and J ends lost 3 bases and 3 bases respectively, with 18 bases between them. CDR1 and CDR2 (germline): MNHNS, SASEGT. CDR3 sequence reads: CASSDGPRRVVYEQYF. The CDR3 bases are TGTGCCAGCAGTGATGGGCCGAGGAGGGTGGTCTACGAGCAGTACTTC.

The genes are TRBV28 and TRBJ1-5; 8 bases match TRBD1. This CDR3 is built from 15 residues. V dropped 5 bases and J dropped 6; count of bases not matched to a gene: 9. Germline lookup yields CDR1 MDHEN and CDR2 SYDVKM. The CDR3 bases are TGTGCCAGCAGTATCCAGGGGGCGGTCGCTCAGCCCCAGCATTTT. Its translation: CASSIQGAVAQPQHF.

V usage is TRBV28 and J usage is TRBJ1-6; possibly TRBD1 for D (5 bases). The germline V and J ends were trimmed by 3 bases and 7 bases, with 13 bases remaining between them. This CDR3 is built from 15 residues. Germline V gene lookup returns CDR1 MDHEN and CDR2 SYDVKM. CDR3 coding DNA: TGTGCCAGCAGTTTTCGGAGGGACGGGAATTCACCCCTCCACTTT. This encodes CASSFRRDGNSPLHF.

The chain is built from TRBV2 and TRBJ2-7, with TRBD2 matching over 8 bases. Germline-derived CDR1 and CDR2 are SNHLY and FYNNEI. The trim removed 8 bases at V and 2 bases at J, leaving 8 bases unmatched. This CDR3 is built from 14 residues. The CDR3 is CASYSSLAAYEQYF. The CDR3 DNA is TGTGCCAGCTACTCTTCACTAGCGGCCTACGAGCAGTACTTC.

The chain combines TRBV28 with TRBJ1-3; D is unresolved. V lost 6 bases, J lost 0 bases, and 24 bases lay in between. The CDR3 contains 19 residues. In germline, CDR1 is MDHEN, CDR2 SYDVKM. CDR3 loop: CASRTLGGLALFSGNTIYF. The DNA of the CDR3 is TGTGCCAGCAGAACCCTGGGTGGTTTAGCCCTTTTCTCTGGAAACACCATATATTTT.

This chain joins TRBV27 and TRBJ1-2; TRBD1 matches 10 bases. V lost 4 bases, J lost 4 bases, and 15 bases stayed unmatched. This CDR3 is 18 amino acids long. Per the germline V gene, CDR1 is MNHEY and CDR2 is SMNVEV (reference sequence). The CDR3 DNA is TGTGCCAGCAGTTCATTGGGACAGGGGAGTGGTGGTGGCTATGGCTACACCTTC. This encodes CASSSLGQGSGGGYGYTF.

V usage is TRBV28 and J usage is TRBJ2-7, with 7 nucleotides matching TRBD1. The CDR3 loop spans 14 amino acids. From germline, CDR1 is MDHEN and CDR2 SYDVKM. The V and J ends lost 11 bases and 4 bases, in that order; junction bases with no gene match: 14. The CDR3 nucleotides are TGTGCCGCCAGCCCCACGGACAGGATTTACGAGCAGTACTTC. This translates into CAASPTDRIYEQYF.

The CDR3 protein is CASRHRGDSYEQYF. In DNA form, the CDR3 reads TGCGCCAGCAGACACAGGGGTGACTCCTACGAGCAGTACTTC. The chain links TRBV10-2 to TRBJ2-7; TRBD1 agrees at 7 bases. This CDR3 comprises 14 residues. Germline V gene data show CDR1 as WSHSY and CDR2 as SAAADI. Trimming removed 6 bases from V and 0 bases from J; junction bases left unmatched: 5.

The chain has TRBV19 and TRBJ1-5; 12 bases fit TRBD1. In germline, CDR1 is LNHDA, CDR2 SQIVND (reference sequence). V trimming: 4 bases; J trimming: 3 bases; junction bases outside the gene matches: 7. This CDR3 is 17 amino acids long. The CDR3 nucleotides are TGTGCCAGTAGTACCGGGACAGGGGGCTCCATCAATCAGCCCCAGCATTTT. Its protein product is CASSTGTGGSINQPQHF.

The chain is built from TRBV7-9 and TRBJ1-6; D might be TRBD1 (5 bases). The CDR3 length is 15 residues. The ends were cut back, 5 bases at V and 5 bases at J, with 13 bases in the middle. Looked up from germline, CDR1 is SEHNR and CDR2 is FQNEAQ (reference sequence). The CDR3 nucleotides are TGTGCCAGCAGCCCCCGACAGATCAATAATTCACCCCTCCACTTT. Its translation is CASSPRQINNSPLHF.

The chain has TRBV6-1 and TRBJ1-2; TRBD1 aligns across 8 bases. The V gene end was trimmed by 2 bases and the J gene end by 8 bases; junction bases not matched to a gene: 7. Per the germline V gene, CDR1 is MNHNS and CDR2 is SASEGT. The CDR3 is 14 residues long. CDR3 protein: CASSEQGARWGYTF. CDR3 coding DNA: TGTGCCAGCAGTGAACAGGGGGCCCGTTGGGGCTACACCTTC.

The CDR3 bases are TGTGCCACTACAGAGGCAGGGCGGGGTGAAAAACTGTTTTTT. Its protein is CATTEAGRGEKLFF. The chain recombines TRBV19 with TRBJ1-4, with a possible D match to TRBD1 (5 bases). This CDR3 has 14 amino acids. Trimming took 10 bases from V and 7 from J, leaving 19 bases between them. Germline lookup yields CDR1 LNHDA and CDR2 SQIVND (reference sequence). The full variable domain, in which reference TRBV19 and TRBJ1-4 provide the parts outside the CDR3, is DGGITQSPKYLFRKEGQNVTLSCEQNLNHDAMYWYRQDPGQGLRLIYYSQIVNDFQKGDIAEGYSVSREKKESFPLTVTSAQKNPTAFYLCATTEAGRGEKLFFGSGTQLSVL.

The V gene is TRBV29-1, the J gene TRBJ2-5; D is undetermined. The CDR3 is 13 amino acids. Germline values: CDR1 SQVTM, CDR2 ANQGSEA. V shed 4 bases and J shed 2 bases, with 11 bases lying between them. In DNA, the CDR3 is TGCAGCGTTGGACCCAGGTTACAAGAGACCCAGTACTTC. Amino acid sequence: CSVGPRLQETQYF.

The chain combines TRBV4-1 with TRBJ1-1; D uncertain. Per the germline V gene, CDR1 is MGHRA and CDR2 is YSYEKL. The CDR3 loop spans 14 amino acids. V was clipped by 0 bases and J by 5 bases, with 10 bases between them. CDR3 amino acids: CASSQEGQRTEAFF. CDR3 DNA: TGCGCCAGCAGCCAAGAAGGTCAGAGGACTGAAGCTTTCTTT.

Points on this clone: In the same sample, other DNA sequences code for this CDR3. V gene TRBV12-3 or TRBV12-4 combines with J gene TRBJ1-1; D unresolved. This CDR3 spans 13 amino acids. Trimming left V 3 bases short and J 1 base short, with 6 bases between. The CDR3 DNA reads TGTGCCAGCAGTTTTTCAGGGAACACTGAAGCTTTCTTT. Protein: CASSFSGNTEAFF.

V is TRBV5-5 and J is TRBJ1-1; no clear D. The CDR3 sequence is 14 residues long. Germline values: CDR1 SGHKS, CDR2 YYEKEE (reference sequence). V was clipped by 0 bases and J by 0 bases, with 6 bases between them. CDR3 loop: CASSLGRVNTEAFF. CDR3 in DNA: TGTGCCAGCAGCTTGGGTCGGGTGAACACTGAAGCTTTCTTT.

The V gene is TRBV27, the J gene TRBJ1-2; TRBD1 might be the D (5 bases). The ends were cut back, 6 bases at V and 7 bases at J, with 15 bases in the middle. Germline CDR1 reads MNHEY; CDR2 reads SMNVEV (reference sequence). This CDR3 has 13 residues. The CDR3 DNA reads as TGTGCCAGCAGACCTTATTTGGGGGGTGGCTACACCTTC. Translation: CASRPYLGGGYTF.

The chain recombines TRBV7-2 with TRBJ1-1; the D is unclear. The CDR3 is 13 amino acids. The V gene's germline CDR1 is SGHTA and CDR2 FQGNSA. V was pared by 4 bases and J by 3 bases, with 9 bases between. CDR3 coding DNA: TGTGCCAGCAGCTCGGACTGGGACACTGAAGCTTTCTTT. It codes for CASSSDWDTEAFF.

About this clone: Other nucleotide sequences from this sample produce the same CDR3. This sequence joins TRBV4-1 and TRBJ2-7, with a tentative D call TRBD2 (5 bases). The germline gives CDR1 MGHRA, CDR2 YSYEKL. There are 16 residues in the CDR3. Trimming cost V 0 bases and J 2 bases, with 14 bases left between them. The CDR3 DNA sequence: TGCGCCAGCAGCCAAGATCTCGCAGGAGGCCCCTACGAGCAGTACTTC. Translation: CASSQDLAGGPYEQYF.

CDR3: CASSIGTASGANVLTF. The DNA for the CDR3 is TGTGCCAGCAGTATAGGGACAGCCTCTGGGGCCAACGTCCTGACTTTC. The V and J genes are TRBV28 and TRBJ2-6; 7 bases agree with TRBD1. Germline CDR1 and CDR2: MDHEN and SYDVKM. The trim removed 5 bases at V and 0 bases at J, leaving 4 bases unmatched. The CDR3 length is 16 residues.

This sequence joins TRBV11-2 and TRBJ2-7; tentatively, D is TRBD1 (6 bases). The germline CDR1 and CDR2 sequences are SGHAT and FQNNGV. Trimming cost V 5 bases and J 1 base, with 21 bases left between them. This CDR3 contains 17 residues. In DNA, the CDR3 is TGTGCCAGCAGCCAAGCGGCCAAGGGGGTAATTTCCTACGAGCAGTACTTC. It yields the protein CASSQAAKGVISYEQYF. The full variable domain, completed using reference TRBV11-2 and TRBJ2-7, is EAGVAQSPRYKIIEKRQSVAFWCNPISGHATLYWYQQILGQGPKLLIQFQNNGVVDDSQLPKDRFSAERLKGVDSTLKIQPAKLEDSAVYLCASSQAAKGVISYEQYFGPGTRLTVT.

This sequence joins TRBV5-6 and TRBJ2-1; TRBD2 matches at 8 bases. V lost 0 bases to trimming and J lost 4 bases; unmatched junction nucleotides: 6. The CDR3 totals 16 residues. Germline loops: CDR1 SGHDT, CDR2 YYEEEE. The CDR3 region has the DNA TGTGCCAGCAGCTTGGAGGCTAGCGGGCCATACAATGAGCAGTTCTTC. This translates into CASSLEASGPYNEQFF.

The chain is built from TRBV7-6 and TRBJ1-5; D is perhaps TRBD1 (5 bases). The germline gives CDR1 SGHVS, CDR2 FNYEAQ. The CDR3 has 13 residues. The germline V and J ends were trimmed by 3 bases and 6 bases, with 9 bases remaining between them. CDR3 sequence (DNA): TGTGCCAGCAGCTTGAGGGGTGTTCAGCCCCAGCATTTT. This sequence encodes CASSLRGVQPQHF.

The chain combines TRBV7-2 with TRBJ1-1; D might be TRBD1 (6 bases). Trimming stripped 5 bases from V and 3 bases from J, with 16 bases between. Germline V gene data show CDR1 as SGHTA and CDR2 as FQGNSA. CDR3 length equals 15 residues. CDR3: CASSPQGGGDTEAFF. The CDR3 bases are TGTGCCAGCAGCCCCCAAGGGGGAGGTGACACTGAAGCTTTCTTT.

V usage is TRBV19 and J usage is TRBJ1-1; D uncertain. The CDR3 is made up of 13 amino acids. Per the germline V gene, CDR1 is LNHDA and CDR2 is SQIVND (reference sequence). Between the trimmed V and J ends, which lost 6 bases and 5 bases, there was a span of 13 bases. The CDR3 is CASSSWSGTEAFF. The CDR3 DNA reads TGTGCCAGTAGCTCTTGGAGTGGTACTGAAGCTTTCTTT.